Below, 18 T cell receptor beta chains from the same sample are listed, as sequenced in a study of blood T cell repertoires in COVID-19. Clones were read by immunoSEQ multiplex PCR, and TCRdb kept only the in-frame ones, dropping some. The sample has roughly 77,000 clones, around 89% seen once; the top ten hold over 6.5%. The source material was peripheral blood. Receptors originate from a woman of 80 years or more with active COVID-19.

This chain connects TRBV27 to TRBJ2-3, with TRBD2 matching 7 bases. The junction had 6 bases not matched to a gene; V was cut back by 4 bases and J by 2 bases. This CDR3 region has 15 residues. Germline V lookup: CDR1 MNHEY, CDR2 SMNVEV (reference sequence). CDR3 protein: CASSYGGRVTDTQYF. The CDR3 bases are TGTGCCAGCAGTTACGGCGGGAGAGTCACAGATACGCAGTATTTT.

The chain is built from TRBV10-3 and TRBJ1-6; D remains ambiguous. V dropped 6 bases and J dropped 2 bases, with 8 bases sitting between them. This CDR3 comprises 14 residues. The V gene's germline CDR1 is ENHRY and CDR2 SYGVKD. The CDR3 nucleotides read TGTGCCATCAGGCGGGAGACCTATAATTCACCCCTCCACTTT. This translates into CAIRRETYNSPLHF.

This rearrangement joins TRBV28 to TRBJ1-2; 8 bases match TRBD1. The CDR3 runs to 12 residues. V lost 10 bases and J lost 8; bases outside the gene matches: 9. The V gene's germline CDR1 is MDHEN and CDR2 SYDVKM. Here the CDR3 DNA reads TGTGCCATCCATCAGGGGGCGGGAGGCTACACCTTC. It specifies CAIHQGAGGYTF.

DNA for the CDR3: TGTGCCAGCAGCGGTCGGGGGGCAACTAATGAAAAACTGTTTTTT. Protein sequence: CASSGRGATNEKLFF. The V and J genes are TRBV28 and TRBJ1-4; D perhaps matches TRBD1 (5 bases). The CDR3 is 15 amino acids. V gave up 6 bases and J gave up 0 bases, with 11 bases separating them. Per germline, CDR1 MDHEN and CDR2 SYDVKM.

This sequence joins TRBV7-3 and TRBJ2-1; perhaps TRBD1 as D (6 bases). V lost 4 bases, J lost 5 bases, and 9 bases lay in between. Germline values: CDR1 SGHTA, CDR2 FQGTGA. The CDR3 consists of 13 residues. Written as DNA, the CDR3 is TGTGCCAGCAGCTCGGACAGAAACAATGAGCAGTTCTTC. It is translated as CASSSDRNNEQFF.

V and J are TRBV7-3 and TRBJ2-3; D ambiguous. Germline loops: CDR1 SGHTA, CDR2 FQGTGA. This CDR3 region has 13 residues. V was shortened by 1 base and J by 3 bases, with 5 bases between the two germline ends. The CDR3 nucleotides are TGTGCCAGCAGCTTAATGGAGACAGATACGCAGTATTTT. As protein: CASSLMETDTQYF.

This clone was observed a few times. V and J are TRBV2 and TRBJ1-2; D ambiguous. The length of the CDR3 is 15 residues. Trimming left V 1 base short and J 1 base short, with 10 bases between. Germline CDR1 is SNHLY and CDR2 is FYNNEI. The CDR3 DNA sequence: TGTGCCAGCAGTGAAGACCGCAATAGTAACTATGGCTACACCTTC. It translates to CASSEDRNSNYGYTF.

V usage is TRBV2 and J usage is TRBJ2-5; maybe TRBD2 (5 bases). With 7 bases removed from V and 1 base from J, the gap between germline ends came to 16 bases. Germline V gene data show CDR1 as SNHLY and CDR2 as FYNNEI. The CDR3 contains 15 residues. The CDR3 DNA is TGTGCCAGCACCCCCGTTGGGAGCCCCCAAGAGACCCAGTACTTC. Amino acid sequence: CASTPVGSPQETQYF.

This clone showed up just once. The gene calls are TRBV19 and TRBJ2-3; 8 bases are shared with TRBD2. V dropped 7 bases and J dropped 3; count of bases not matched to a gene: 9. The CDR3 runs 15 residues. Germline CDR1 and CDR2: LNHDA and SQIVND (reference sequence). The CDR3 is CASTPGGPGTDTQYF. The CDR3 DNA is TGTGCCAGTACACCGGGAGGGCCGGGAACAGATACGCAGTATTTT.

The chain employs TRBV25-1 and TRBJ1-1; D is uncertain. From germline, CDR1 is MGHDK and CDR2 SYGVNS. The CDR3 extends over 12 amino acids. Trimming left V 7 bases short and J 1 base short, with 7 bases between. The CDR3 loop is CASTEGNTEAFF. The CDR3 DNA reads TGTGCCAGCACGGAGGGGAACACTGAAGCTTTCTTT.

CDR3 sequence (DNA): TGTGCCAGCAGTTACCCGGACAGGGCTACCAGTACGCAGTATTTT. Protein sequence: CASSYPDRATSTQYF. The genes are TRBV6-2 or TRBV6-3 and TRBJ2-3, with 8 bases that match TRBD1. This CDR3 has 15 amino acids. Germline CDR1 reads MNHEY; CDR2 reads SVGEGT. With 2 bases clipped from V and 8 bases from J, the junction kept 9 bases outside the gene matches.

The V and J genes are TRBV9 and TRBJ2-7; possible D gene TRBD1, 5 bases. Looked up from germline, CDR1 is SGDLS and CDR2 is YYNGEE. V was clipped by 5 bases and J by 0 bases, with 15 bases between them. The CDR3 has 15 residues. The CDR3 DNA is TGTGCCAGCAGTAGAGGTCCGGACACCTCCTACGAGCAGTACTTC. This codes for CASSRGPDTSYEQYF.

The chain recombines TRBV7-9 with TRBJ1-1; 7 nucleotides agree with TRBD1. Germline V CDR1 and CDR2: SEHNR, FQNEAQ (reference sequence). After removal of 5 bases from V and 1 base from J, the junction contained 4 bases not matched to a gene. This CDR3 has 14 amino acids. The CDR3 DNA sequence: TGTGCCAGCAGCACGGGACAGTCGAACACTGAAGCTTTCTTT. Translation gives CASSTGQSNTEAFF.

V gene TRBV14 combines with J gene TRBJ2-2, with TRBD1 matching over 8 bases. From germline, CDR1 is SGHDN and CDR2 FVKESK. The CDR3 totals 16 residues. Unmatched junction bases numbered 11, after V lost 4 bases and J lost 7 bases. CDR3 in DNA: TGTGCCAGCAGCCGGGGCCGGCAGGGGGCGAGCGGGGAGCTGTTTTTT. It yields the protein CASSRGRQGASGELFF. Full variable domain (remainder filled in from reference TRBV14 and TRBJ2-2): EAGVTQFPSHSVIEKGQTVTLRCDPISGHDNLYWYRRVMGKEIKFLLHFVKESKQDESGMPNNRFLAERTGGTYSTLKVQPAELEDSGVYFCASSRGRQGASGELFFGEGSRLTVL.

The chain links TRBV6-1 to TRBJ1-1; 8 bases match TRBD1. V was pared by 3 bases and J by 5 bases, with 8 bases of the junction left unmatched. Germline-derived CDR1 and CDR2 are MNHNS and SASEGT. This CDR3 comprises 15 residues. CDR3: CASSDPGQGMTEAFF. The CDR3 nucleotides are TGTGCCAGCAGTGACCCCGGACAGGGAATGACTGAAGCTTTCTTT.

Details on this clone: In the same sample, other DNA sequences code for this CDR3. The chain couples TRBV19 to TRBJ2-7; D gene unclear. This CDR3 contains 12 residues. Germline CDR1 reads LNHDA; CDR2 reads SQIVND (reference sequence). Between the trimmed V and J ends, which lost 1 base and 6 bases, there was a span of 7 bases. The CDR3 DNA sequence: TGTGCCAGTAGTATAGGAGGCAGCGAGCAGTACTTC. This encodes CASSIGGSEQYF.

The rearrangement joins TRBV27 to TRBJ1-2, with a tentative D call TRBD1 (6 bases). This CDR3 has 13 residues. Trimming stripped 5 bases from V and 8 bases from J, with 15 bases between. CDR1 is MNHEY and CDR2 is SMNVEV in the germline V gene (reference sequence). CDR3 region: CASSRTGSDGYTF. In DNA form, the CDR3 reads TGTGCCAGCAGTCGCACAGGGTCGGACGGCTACACCTTC.

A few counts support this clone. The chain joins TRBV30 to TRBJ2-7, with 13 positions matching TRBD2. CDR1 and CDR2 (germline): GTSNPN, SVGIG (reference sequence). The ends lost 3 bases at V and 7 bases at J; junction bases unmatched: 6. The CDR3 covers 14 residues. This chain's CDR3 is CAWRRLAGGWEQYF. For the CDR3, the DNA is TGTGCCTGGAGACGACTAGCGGGAGGTTGGGAGCAGTACTTC.